This passage covers 30 T cell receptor beta chains from one sample sequenced in a study of cytomegalovirus exposure and HLA in healthy donors. Primers included in the PCR were 60 Vbeta and 13 Jbeta primers. Clones were sequenced by immunoSEQ multiplex PCR, and TCRdb holds only the in-frame ones, with some missing. The table has 110,000 or so clones, around 66% seen once; the top ten hold about 8.6%. Sequencing input: PBMCs. These receptors all stem from a man aged 18 to 35 in good health and CMV-seropositive.

This clone has more than one count but fewer than ten. V gene TRBV7-8 combines with J gene TRBJ1-1; 7 bases agree with TRBD1. V was pared by 4 bases and J by 5 bases, with 4 bases of the junction left unmatched. CDR1 and CDR2 (germline): SGHVS, FQNEAQ. The CDR3 is 13 residues long. The CDR3 DNA reads TGTGCCAGCAGCTCGGTACAGGGGACTGAAGCTTTCTTT. Translated, it gives CASSSVQGTEAFF. The full variable domain, rest sourced from reference TRBV7-8 and TRBJ1-1, is GAGVSQSPRYKVAKRGQDVALRCDPISGHVSLFWYQQALGQGPEFLTYFQNEAQLDKSGLPSDRFFAERPEGSVSTLKIQRTQQEDSAVYLCASSSVQGTEAFFGQGTRLTVV.

A few counts support this clone. The chain couples TRBV27 to TRBJ2-1, with D possibly matching TRBD1 (5 bases). The CDR3 extends over 15 amino acids. Germline V gene data show CDR1 as MNHEY and CDR2 as SMNVEV (reference sequence). V gave up 5 bases and J gave up 9 bases, with 20 bases separating them. CDR3 DNA: TGTGCCAGCAGTCTGACGTTCCTTGGGGCAATTGAGCAGTTCTTC. Its translation: CASSLTFLGAIEQFF.

This clone was observed once. The chain links TRBV4-2 to TRBJ2-2; possibly TRBD2 for D (5 bases). CDR3 length: 16 residues. Germline CDR1 and CDR2: LGHNA and YNFKEQ. V lost 2 bases, J lost 3 bases, and 13 bases lay in between. Here the CDR3 reads CASSQPPTGYTGELFF. Here the CDR3 DNA reads TGTGCCAGCAGCCAACCTCCGACGGGATACACCGGGGAGCTGTTTTTT.

The V call is TRBV5-1, the J call TRBJ1-1; TRBD1 agrees at 8 bases. V shed 4 bases and J 2 bases; nucleotides not matched to a gene: 4. CDR1 is SGHRS and CDR2 is YFSETQ in the germline V gene. CDR3 length: 14 amino acids. In DNA, the CDR3 is TGCGCCAGCAGCGTGACAGGGGTAAACACTGAAGCTTTCTTT. Amino acid sequence: CASSVTGVNTEAFF.

The rearrangement uses TRBV6-1 and TRBJ2-1; 7 bases agree with TRBD1. V lost 4 bases to trimming and J lost 0 bases; unmatched junction nucleotides: 3. Germline CDR1 and CDR2: MNHNS and SASEGT. The CDR3 length is 15 residues. CDR3 nucleotide sequence: TGTGCCAGCAGTGTTCACAGGGGCTCCTACAATGAGCAGTTCTTC. Amino acid sequence: CASSVHRGSYNEQFF.

This chain uses TRBV5-4 with TRBJ2-1, with D hard to call. CDR1 and CDR2 from the germline V gene are SGHNT and YYREEE (reference sequence). The V gene lost 1 base and the J gene lost 3 bases, with 5 bases spanning the gap. The CDR3 spans 13 residues. The CDR3 protein is CASSLSLYNEQFF. CDR3 sequence (DNA): TGTGCCAGCAGCTTGTCCCTCTACAATGAGCAGTTCTTC.

The sample holds one count of this clone. V usage is TRBV5-1 and J usage is TRBJ1-2; possibly TRBD1 for D (6 bases). The CDR3 spans 14 residues. Germline values: CDR1 SGHRS, CDR2 YFSETQ. V dropped 0 bases and J dropped 13 bases, with 19 bases sitting between them. CDR3 region: CASSLDRDLRLVTF. The CDR3 bases are TGCGCCAGCAGCTTGGACAGGGACCTTAGGCTCGTCACCTTC.

CDR3 region: CASRQAGGDLCGQFF. The CDR3 DNA is TGCGCCAGCAGGCAGGCAGGGGGCGATCTCTGTGGGCAGTTCTTC. The rearrangement joins TRBV5-1 to TRBJ2-1, with 8 nucleotides matching TRBD1. Trimming took 5 bases from V and 12 from J; bases not matched to a gene: 16. The germline CDR1 and CDR2 sequences are SGHRS and YFSETQ. The CDR3 sequence is 15 residues long. Full variable domain (rest looked up from reference TRBV5-1 and TRBJ2-1): KAGVTQTPRYLIKTRGQQVTLSCSPISGHRSVSWYQQTPGQGLQFLFEYFSETQRNKGNFPGRFSGRQFSNSRSEMNVSTLELGDSALYLCASRQAGGDLCGQFFGPGTRLTVL.

The CDR3 DNA is TGTGCCAGCAGCTTGGAGACAGGGAGAACCATATATTTT. Residues: CASSLETGRTIYF. The gene calls are TRBV5-4 and TRBJ1-3; 7 bases map to TRBD1. CDR3 length: 13 amino acids. The V gene end was trimmed by 0 bases and the J gene end by 10 bases; junction bases not matched to a gene: 4. Germline loops: CDR1 SGHNT, CDR2 YYREEE (reference sequence).

The chain combines TRBV19 with TRBJ1-2; a weak D match, TRBD1 (5 bases). The CDR3 runs 15 residues. Germline V lookup: CDR1 LNHDA, CDR2 SQIVND (reference sequence). The ends were cut back, 2 bases at V and 1 base at J, with 11 bases in the middle. The CDR3 nucleotides read TGTGCCAGTAGTATACAGGGATTCGGTAACTATGGCTACACCTTC. Amino acid sequence: CASSIQGFGNYGYTF. The full variable domain, rest sourced from reference TRBV19 and TRBJ1-2, is DGGITQSPKYLFRKEGQNVTLSCEQNLNHDAMYWYRQDPGQGLRLIYYSQIVNDFQKGDIAEGYSVSREKKESFPLTVTSAQKNPTAFYLCASSIQGFGNYGYTFGSGTRLTVV.

The sample holds one count of this clone. The chain links TRBV2 to TRBJ2-7; D is possibly TRBD1 (5 bases). Germline values: CDR1 SNHLY, CDR2 FYNNEI. The CDR3 totals 13 residues. Trimming took off 5 bases at V and 3 bases at J, with 11 bases between the two ends. This CDR3 is CASSSGSYYEQYF. CDR3 bases: TGTGCCAGCAGTTCAGGGTCTTACTACGAGCAGTACTTC.

The V and J genes are TRBV4-1 and TRBJ2-7, with D perhaps TRBD1 (5 bases). The CDR3 is made up of 15 amino acids. Per the germline V gene, CDR1 is MGHRA and CDR2 is YSYEKL. Trimming left V 4 bases short and J 5 bases short, with 18 bases between. CDR3 sequence reads: CASSRLGAGPHEQYF. CDR3 nucleotides: TGCGCCAGCAGCCGGCTAGGGGCAGGGCCCCACGAGCAGTACTTC.

The sample holds one count of this clone. The genes are TRBV7-3 and TRBJ2-6; 8 nucleotides align to TRBD1. V was pared by 5 bases and J by 6 bases, with 3 bases of the junction left unmatched. The V gene's germline CDR1 is SGHTA and CDR2 FQGTGA. The CDR3 runs to 14 residues. CDR3 in amino acids: CASSTGGKANVLTF. DNA for the CDR3: TGTGCCAGCAGCACAGGGGGAAAGGCCAACGTCCTGACTTTC.

This clone was seen a few times. The rearrangement links TRBV5-1 to TRBJ1-3, with TRBD1 matching 10 bases. Germline V lookup: CDR1 SGHRS, CDR2 YFSETQ. This CDR3 is 19 amino acids long. Trimming cost V 4 bases and J 0 bases; bases outside gene matches: 13. In nucleotides, the CDR3 is TGCGCCAGCAGCAGAGCAGGGACAGGGGTCTCTATCTCTGGAAACACCATATATTTT. Translation: CASSRAGTGVSISGNTIYF.

J is TRBJ1-6 and V is TRBV7-2, with 9 bases fitting TRBD1. V dropped 2 bases and J dropped 7; count of bases not matched to a gene: 9. Germline V gene sequence: CDR1 SGHTA, CDR2 FQGNSA. The CDR3 runs 17 residues. This CDR3 is CASSLNSFGTGNSPLHF. The CDR3 DNA reads TGTGCCAGCAGCTTAAATTCTTTCGGGACAGGGAATTCACCCCTCCACTTT.

The genes are TRBV9 and TRBJ2-2, with TRBD2 matching over 7 bases. Looked up from germline, CDR1 is SGDLS and CDR2 is YYNGEE. Unmatched junction bases numbered 5, after V lost 3 bases and J lost 3 bases. This CDR3 comprises 15 residues. The CDR3 nucleotides read TGTGCCAGCAGCGAACGGGGAGGGCACACCGGGGAGCTGTTTTTT. Protein sequence: CASSERGGHTGELFF.

The J gene is TRBJ1-2, the V gene TRBV28, with a tentative D call TRBD1 (5 bases). CDR1 and CDR2 from the germline V gene are MDHEN and SYDVKM. CDR3 size: 12 residues. V was shortened by 8 bases and J by 2 bases, with 9 bases between the two germline ends. The CDR3 sequence is CASSDINYGYTF. The CDR3, as DNA: TGTGCCAGCTCGGACATAAACTATGGCTACACCTTC.

This clone has a single count. J is TRBJ1-2 and V is TRBV4-2; perhaps TRBD1 as D (5 bases). V lost 1 base and J 4 bases, leaving 16 bases between the germline ends. Looked up from germline, CDR1 is LGHNA and CDR2 is YNFKEQ. The CDR3 runs to 16 residues. Here the CDR3 DNA reads TGTGCCAGCAGCCAAGTAACGGGGGTATCGATCTATGGCTACACCTTC. Amino acids: CASSQVTGVSIYGYTF.

In its sample, this clone was seen a few times. V and J are TRBV2 and TRBJ2-2, with a weak D call TRBD1 (6 bases). With 5 bases removed from V and 2 bases from J, the gap between germline ends came to 12 bases. CDR1 is SNHLY and CDR2 is FYNNEI in the germline V gene. There are 15 residues in the CDR3. As DNA, the CDR3 is TGTGCCAGCAGTCCGGACAGTGTTAACACCGGGGAGCTGTTTTTT. Translating gives CASSPDSVNTGELFF.

The chain links TRBV4-2 to TRBJ2-5; 9 nucleotides align to TRBD1. The J segment lost 4 bases and the V segment lost 2 bases, leaving 8 bases of the junction unmatched. This CDR3 is built from 16 residues. Per germline, CDR1 LGHNA and CDR2 YNFKEQ. The CDR3 nucleotides are TGTGCCAGCAGCCAACCGGGACAGGGTGTAGTAGAGACCCAGTACTTC. Protein: CASSQPGQGVVETQYF.

The CDR3 is CASSQWSWSGLNTEAFF. For the CDR3, the DNA is TGCGCCAGCAGCCAGTGGAGCTGGTCGGGTTTGAACACTGAAGCTTTCTTT. J is TRBJ1-1 and V is TRBV5-1; D is undetermined. Germline CDR1 is SGHRS and CDR2 is YFSETQ. The V end was cut by 4 bases, the J end by 0 bases, with 19 bases between. The CDR3 covers 17 residues. Supplemented by reference TRBV5-1 and TRBJ1-1, the full variable domain reads KAGVTQTPRYLIKTRGQQVTLSCSPISGHRSVSWYQQTPGQGLQFLFEYFSETQRNKGNFPGRFSGRQFSNSRSEMNVSTLELGDSALYLCASSQWSWSGLNTEAFFGQGTRLTVV.

This clone was found once. J is TRBJ2-1 and V is TRBV5-1; 10 bases agree with TRBD2. CDR1 is SGHRS and CDR2 is YFSETQ in the germline V gene. Trimming removed 4 bases from V and 1 base from J; junction bases left unmatched: 17. The CDR3 extends over 20 amino acids. CDR3 amino acids: CASSRFSLAGVLGSYNEQFF. The CDR3 coding sequence is TGCGCCAGCAGCCGATTTTCGCTAGCGGGGGTATTAGGTTCCTACAATGAGCAGTTCTTC.

The chain employs TRBV28 and TRBJ1-1, with D tentatively TRBD1 (5 bases). Trimming pared 6 bases from V and 10 bases from J, leaving 21 bases between. CDR1 is MDHEN and CDR2 is SYDVKM in the germline V gene. The CDR3 has 14 amino acids. The CDR3 protein is CASSESPPDGGAFF. Written as DNA, the CDR3 is TGTGCCAGCAGCGAGTCTCCTCCGGACGGGGGAGCTTTCTTT.

This clone has a handful of counts. V usage is TRBV2 and J usage is TRBJ2-7; D is possibly TRBD1 or TRBD2 (5 bases each). Trimming removed 8 bases from V and 10 bases from J, with 21 bases in between. Germline values: CDR1 SNHLY, CDR2 FYNNEI. The CDR3 consists of 13 residues. CDR3 region: CASWRLGDRGQYV. DNA for the CDR3: TGTGCCAGCTGGCGTCTGGGGGATCGGGGACAGTACGTC.

This clone was seen only a few times. V and J are TRBV5-1 and TRBJ2-7; D is perhaps TRBD1 (5 bases). The germline V gene has CDR1 SGHRS and CDR2 YFSETQ. CDR3 length: 16 residues. Between the trimmed V and J ends, which lost 3 bases and 0 bases, there was a span of 16 bases. CDR3 DNA: TGCGCCAGCAGCTGGGGCTGGGCGCTCAGCTCCTACGAGCAGTACTTC. As protein: CASSWGWALSSYEQYF.

The genes are TRBV5-1 and TRBJ2-2; no reliable D call. V was clipped by 0 bases and J by 6 bases, with 15 bases between them. The CDR3 loop spans 16 amino acids. The germline CDR1 and CDR2 sequences are SGHRS and YFSETQ. This chain's CDR3 is CASSLAGFSVAGELFF. DNA for the CDR3: TGCGCCAGCAGCTTGGCCGGGTTTTCTGTGGCCGGGGAGCTGTTTTTT.

The chain carries TRBV5-1 and TRBJ2-3, with 7 bases fitting TRBD1. The J segment lost 4 bases and the V segment lost 1 base, leaving 15 bases of the junction unmatched. The germline V gene encodes CDR1 SGHRS and CDR2 YFSETQ. This CDR3 is built from 18 residues. Here the CDR3 reads CASSLTNGLQGSADTQYF. In DNA form, the CDR3 reads TGCGCCAGCAGCTTGACGAATGGTCTACAGGGGAGCGCAGATACGCAGTATTTT.

The chain is built from TRBV6-5 and TRBJ1-4; no clear D gene. V was shortened by 2 bases and J by 8 bases, with 12 bases between the two germline ends. Germline CDR1 MNHEY, CDR2 SVGAGI. The CDR3 loop spans 14 amino acids. This CDR3 is CASSYSIAPEKLFF. CDR3 nucleotides: TGTGCCAGCAGTTACAGCATCGCTCCGGAAAAACTGTTTTTT.

The gene calls are TRBV5-4 and TRBJ1-2; D unresolved. The CDR3 loop spans 12 amino acids. Per germline, CDR1 SGHNT and CDR2 YYREEE (reference sequence). Trimming shortened V by 4 bases and J by 8 bases, and 12 bases separated the two germline ends. The CDR3 loop reads CASSRDISGYTF. The CDR3 bases are TGTGCCAGCAGCAGAGACATATCCGGCTACACCTTC.

The chain has TRBV19 and TRBJ1-1, with D possibly being TRBD1 (5 bases). This CDR3 region has 16 residues. Trimming shortened V by 4 bases and J by 1 base, and 16 bases separated the two germline ends. CDR1 and CDR2 from the germline V gene are LNHDA and SQIVND (reference sequence). CDR3 region: CASSTLSGGRNTEAFF. The CDR3 DNA is TGTGCCAGTAGTACCCTCTCCGGGGGGAGGAACACTGAAGCTTTCTTT.